These 29 T cell receptor beta chains originate from one sample sequenced in a study of blood T cell repertoires in COVID-19. Assay: immunoSEQ multiplex PCR; the TCRdb copy retains only in-frame clones and omits some. The profile shows some 220,000 clones, about 85% of them singletons. Sequenced input: peripheral blood. These receptors were collected from a woman aged 18 to 35 who had recovered from COVID-19.

This clone was found a few times. The chain couples TRBV9 to TRBJ2-1, with 8 nucleotides matching TRBD2. After removal of 0 bases from V and 7 bases from J, the junction contained 6 bases not matched to a gene. This CDR3 comprises 15 residues. Germline loops: CDR1 SGDLS, CDR2 YYNGEE. Here the CDR3 reads CASSVESGSSNEQFF. DNA for the CDR3: TGTGCCAGCAGCGTAGAAAGCGGGAGTAGTAATGAGCAGTTCTTC.

In DNA form, the CDR3 reads TGTGCCAGCAGCCAAGGGGGCTGGGCGAGTGCCGAGACCCAGTACTTC. This translates into CASSQGGWASAETQYF. The V gene is TRBV7-7, the J gene TRBJ2-5; TRBD1 agrees at 7 bases. V dropped 5 bases and J dropped 5; count of bases not matched to a gene: 14. Germline-derived CDR1 and CDR2 are SSHAT and FNYEAQ (reference sequence). This CDR3 is 16 amino acids long.

In regard to this clone: Other DNA sequences in this specimen translate into the identical CDR3. J is TRBJ1-1 and V is TRBV9; D remains unclear. V lost 0 bases, J lost 2 bases, and 5 bases lay in between. Germline CDR1 is SGDLS and CDR2 is YYNGEE. CDR3 length: 13 residues. This CDR3 reads CASSVGRNTEAFF. In nucleotides, the CDR3 is TGTGCCAGCAGCGTAGGCAGAAACACTGAAGCTTTCTTT.

The rearrangement uses TRBV3-1 (or the pseudogene TRBV3-2) and TRBJ1-5; 8 positions agree with TRBD1. The V gene's germline CDR1 is LGHDT and CDR2 YNNKEL (reference sequence). There are 19 residues in the CDR3. V lost 3 bases, J lost 0 bases, and 13 bases stayed unmatched. The CDR3 bases are TGTGCCAGCAGCCATGCCGGACAGGGCCGAAGATATAGCAATCAGCCCCAGCATTTT. Translation gives CASSHAGQGRRYSNQPQHF.

V is TRBV18 and J is TRBJ1-3; D is ambiguous. This CDR3 has 13 amino acids. The ends were cut back, 1 base at V and 4 bases at J, with 5 bases in the middle. Per germline, CDR1 KGHSH and CDR2 LQKENI. DNA for the CDR3: TGTGCCAGCTCACCACGAGTCGGAAACACCATATATTTT. It translates to CASSPRVGNTIYF.

The V call is TRBV27, the J call TRBJ2-1; TRBD2 matches 8 bases. Germline CDR1 reads MNHEY; CDR2 reads SMNVEV (reference sequence). The CDR3 consists of 16 residues. V gave up 0 bases and J gave up 0 bases; unmatched junction bases: 1. CDR3 nucleotide sequence: TGTGCCAGCAGTTTATCCGCGGGGGGCTCCTACAATGAGCAGTTCTTC. Translating it yields CASSLSAGGSYNEQFF.

This chain connects TRBV27 to TRBJ2-2; no clear D. V shed 4 bases and J shed 4 bases, with 10 bases lying between them. Germline CDR1 reads MNHEY; CDR2 reads SMNVEV (reference sequence). This CDR3 contains 14 residues. The CDR3 DNA follows: TGTGCCAGCAGTTCCCAACAACCCACCGGGGAGCTGTTTTTT. This translates into CASSSQQPTGELFF.

V usage is TRBV6-5 and J usage is TRBJ2-7, with D perhaps TRBD2 (6 bases). Trimming cost V 2 bases and J 3 bases, with 8 bases left between them. From germline, CDR1 is MNHEY and CDR2 SVGAGI. The CDR3 is 13 residues long. In DNA form, the CDR3 reads TGTGCCAGCAGTTACGGCGGGGTCTACGAGCAGTACTTC. Translation gives CASSYGGVYEQYF.

The chain is built from TRBV2 and TRBJ1-2; no clear D. From germline, CDR1 is SNHLY and CDR2 FYNNEI. V lost 2 bases and J lost 0, with 10 bases in between. This CDR3 has 15 residues. The CDR3 region is CASSEIQLANYGYTF. CDR3 bases: TGTGCCAGCAGTGAAATCCAGCTAGCTAACTATGGCTACACCTTC.

The chain is built from TRBV6-2 or TRBV6-3 and TRBJ1-1, with 10 nucleotides matching TRBD1. This CDR3 is 17 amino acids long. In germline, CDR1 is MNHEY, CDR2 SVGEGT. V was pared by 2 bases and J by 4 bases, with 10 bases of the junction left unmatched. CDR3 in amino acids: CASSYHDRGRVGTEAFF. CDR3 DNA sequence: TGTGCCAGCAGTTACCACGACAGGGGGCGCGTTGGCACTGAAGCTTTCTTT.

This clone was recorded a few times. The chain employs TRBV5-1 and TRBJ1-1; D gene unclear. This CDR3 has 13 amino acids. The germline CDR1 and CDR2 sequences are SGHRS and YFSETQ. Trimming removed 1 base at V and 5 bases at J, with 9 bases between. CDR3 sequence reads: CASSLNGETEAFF. The CDR3 DNA reads as TGCGCCAGCAGCTTGAACGGTGAGACTGAAGCTTTCTTT. Drawing the rest from reference TRBV5-1 and TRBJ1-1, the complete variable domain is KAGVTQTPRYLIKTRGQQVTLSCSPISGHRSVSWYQQTPGQGLQFLFEYFSETQRNKGNFPGRFSGRQFSNSRSEMNVSTLELGDSALYLCASSLNGETEAFFGQGTRLTVV.

The chain combines TRBV11-3 with TRBJ1-1; a weak D match, TRBD1 (5 bases). The germline V and J ends were trimmed by 4 bases and 5 bases, with 11 bases remaining between them. In germline, CDR1 is SGHNT, CDR2 YENEEA. The CDR3 contains 13 residues. For the CDR3, the DNA is TGTGCCAGCAGCTCCGGCGGGGGAACTGAAGCTTTCTTT. It encodes CASSSGGGTEAFF.

The chain recombines TRBV4-3 with TRBJ2-7; 7 bases are shared with TRBD2. V shed 0 bases, J shed 1 base, and the junction held 9 bases outside the gene matches. This CDR3 spans 17 amino acids. The V gene's germline CDR1 is LGHNA and CDR2 YSLEER. For the CDR3, the DNA is TGCGCCAGCAGCCAAGATGCGACTAGCAAACCATCCTACGAGCAGTACTTC. Its translation: CASSQDATSKPSYEQYF.

The V call is TRBV18, the J call TRBJ1-2, with no clear D. Germline assignment: CDR1 KGHSH and CDR2 LQKENI. The V end was cut by 2 bases, the J end by 0 bases, with 7 bases between. The length of the CDR3 is 14 residues. CDR3 sequence (DNA): TGTGCCAGCTCACCATCTAACGCTAACTATGGCTACACCTTC. Protein: CASSPSNANYGYTF.

Only one count was recorded for this clone. The chain employs TRBV9 and TRBJ1-1; D remains unclear. The germline V gene encodes CDR1 SGDLS and CDR2 YYNGEE. The CDR3 covers 13 residues. Trimming shortened V by 1 base and J by 6 bases, and 10 bases separated the two germline ends. The CDR3 DNA reads as TGTGCCAGCAGCGTATGGGCAGGCTCTGAAGCTTTCTTT. Its translation is CASSVWAGSEAFF. Variable domain in full (rest from reference TRBV9 and TRBJ1-1): DSGVTQTPKHLITATGQRVTLRCSPRSGDLSVYWYQQSLDQGLQFLIQYYNGEERAKGNILERFSAQQFPDLHSELNLSSLELGDSALYFCASSVWAGSEAFFGQGTRLTVV.

The V and J genes are TRBV7-2 and TRBJ2-5, with D perhaps matching TRBD2 (5 bases). Trimming left V 5 bases short and J 2 bases short, with 15 bases between. This CDR3 is 15 amino acids long. Germline values: CDR1 SGHTA, CDR2 FQGNSA. In DNA form, the CDR3 reads TGTGCCAGCAGCCCAAACGCGGGTATACAAGAGACCCAGTACTTC. It translates to CASSPNAGIQETQYF.

This rearrangement joins TRBV18 to TRBJ2-1, with 8 positions matching TRBD1. The CDR3 extends over 14 amino acids. J gave up 6 bases and V 4 bases, and 5 bases lay outside the gene matches. In germline, CDR1 is KGHSH, CDR2 LQKENI. This CDR3 reads CASSQDRGLNEQFF. In DNA form, the CDR3 reads TGTGCCAGCTCACAAGACAGGGGCCTCAATGAGCAGTTCTTC.

The chain carries TRBV3-1 (or the pseudogene TRBV3-2) and TRBJ1-5; 7 bases are shared with TRBD1. This CDR3 contains 18 residues. CDR1 and CDR2 (germline): LGHDT, YNNKEL (reference sequence). V trimming: 0 bases; J trimming: 0 bases; junction bases outside the gene matches: 8. CDR3 sequence: CASSQDFGTDYSNQPQHF. The CDR3 nucleotides read TGTGCCAGCAGCCAAGATTTCGGGACAGACTATAGCAATCAGCCCCAGCATTTT.

CDR3 nucleotide sequence: TGTGCCAGCAGCTTCGGGATCCCTTACGTTTCCTACAATGAGCAGTTCTTC. It encodes CASSFGIPYVSYNEQFF. The V call is TRBV7-3, the J call TRBJ2-1; tentatively, D is TRBD2 (5 bases). Germline CDR1 is SGHTA and CDR2 is FQGTGA. The CDR3 loop spans 17 amino acids. V lost 3 bases, J lost 1 base, and 16 bases lay in between.

The genes are TRBV7-2 and TRBJ1-1; TRBD1 is a possible D gene (5 bases). This CDR3 spans 15 amino acids. Germline-derived CDR1 and CDR2 are SGHTA and FQGNSA. Trimming took 1 base from V and 3 from J, leaving 12 bases between them. The CDR3 DNA sequence: TGTGCCAGCAGCTTAGATTGGGGGGGGGACACTGAAGCTTTCTTT. It encodes CASSLDWGGDTEAFF.

This chain joins TRBV6-4 and TRBJ2-7, with 11 bases lining up with TRBD1. This CDR3 has 16 amino acids. V lost 0 bases, J lost 2 bases, and 3 bases stayed unmatched. Germline V gives CDR1 MRHNA, CDR2 SNTAGT. CDR3 loop: CASSDSWGQGAYEQYF. The DNA for the CDR3 is TGTGCCAGCAGTGACTCTTGGGGACAGGGGGCCTACGAGCAGTACTTC.

The V gene is TRBV13, the J gene TRBJ2-7; D is uncertain. V was cut by 0 bases and J by 2 bases, with 11 bases left in between. CDR3 size: 15 residues. Germline V lookup: CDR1 PRHDT, CDR2 FYEKMQ (reference sequence). CDR3 protein: CASSLGYGETYEQYF. DNA for the CDR3: TGTGCCAGCAGCTTAGGTTACGGTGAGACCTACGAGCAGTACTTC.

The genes are TRBV7-3 and TRBJ2-3, with 10 bases that match TRBD2. The CDR3 is 14 residues long. Germline CDR1 and CDR2: SGHTA and FQGTGA. After removal of 4 bases from V and 5 bases from J, the junction contained 3 bases not matched to a gene. CDR3 nucleotides: TGTGCCAGCAGCTCCTTAGCGGGGGGAGATACGCAGTATTTT. Translating gives CASSSLAGGDTQYF.

The chain couples TRBV2 to TRBJ1-5; D is ambiguous. There are 15 residues in the CDR3. Germline V gene lookup returns CDR1 SNHLY and CDR2 FYNNEI. V lost 2 bases and J lost 3, with 11 bases in between. CDR3 residues: CASSELGTDNQPQHF. The CDR3 DNA reads TGTGCCAGCAGTGAATTAGGCACAGACAATCAGCCCCAGCATTTT. Supplemented by reference TRBV2 and TRBJ1-5, the full variable domain reads EPEVTQTPSHQVTQMGQEVILRCVPISNHLYFYWYRQILGQKVEFLVSFYNNEISEKSEIFDDQFSVERPDGSNFTLKIRSTKLEDSAMYFCASSELGTDNQPQHFGDGTRLSIL.

The chain is built from TRBV30 and TRBJ1-2; possibly TRBD1 for D (5 bases). Germline V CDR1 and CDR2: GTSNPN, SVGIG (reference sequence). Trimming left V 0 bases short and J 2 bases short, with 16 bases between. The CDR3 spans 16 residues. The CDR3 protein is CAWSVDPAGWNYGYTF. CDR3 sequence (DNA): TGTGCCTGGAGTGTCGACCCAGCAGGGTGGAACTATGGCTACACCTTC.

This sequence joins TRBV25-1 and TRBJ1-4; maybe TRBD1 (5 bases). Per germline, CDR1 MGHDK and CDR2 SYGVNS. The length of the CDR3 is 17 residues. V was trimmed by 2 bases and J by 3 bases, leaving 16 bases between them. CDR3 bases: TGTGCCAGCAGTGAAGCCCTTCGGGGGATACCTAATGAAAAACTGTTTTTT. This encodes CASSEALRGIPNEKLFF. The full variable domain, its missing parts supplied by reference TRBV25-1 and TRBJ1-4, is EADIYQTPRYLVIGTGKKITLECSQTMGHDKMYWYQQDPGMELHLIHYSYGVNSTEKGDLSSESTVSRIRTEHFPLTLESARPSHTSQYLCASSEALRGIPNEKLFFGSGTQLSVL.

The chain is built from TRBV15 and TRBJ2-1; 15 nucleotides match TRBD2. The CDR3 contains 19 residues. CDR1 LNHNV and CDR2 YYDKDF come from the germline V gene (reference sequence). V trimming: 1 base; J trimming: 0 bases; junction bases outside the gene matches: 4. CDR3: CATSRVGTSGRPSYNEQFF. The CDR3 DNA reads TGTGCCACCAGCAGAGTGGGGACTAGCGGGAGGCCCTCCTACAATGAGCAGTTCTTC.

This clone was detected only a few times. The chain is built from TRBV10-3 and TRBJ1-1; D not certain. The V end lost 0 bases, the J end lost 5 bases, and 10 bases lay between the germline ends. The CDR3 has 14 residues. From germline, CDR1 is ENHRY and CDR2 SYGVKD. For the CDR3, the DNA is TGTGCCATCAGTGAGTCGAATGCGGGGACTGAAGCTTTCTTT. Encoded protein: CAISESNAGTEAFF.

This chain connects TRBV7-2 to TRBJ1-4; possible D gene TRBD1, 5 bases. The V end was cut by 4 bases, the J end by 6 bases, with 15 bases between. CDR1 is SGHTA, CDR2 FQGNSA, per germline. This CDR3 has 15 amino acids. CDR3: CASSSDRTLHEKLFF. The DNA for the CDR3 is TGTGCCAGCAGCTCCGACAGAACTTTACATGAAAAACTGTTTTTT.